Each of the 25 T cell receptor beta chains below was sequenced from the same sample in a study of CD4 T cells in relation to SARS-CoV-2 and coronaviruses. The protocol was immunoSEQ multiplex PCR, while the TCRdb copy is restricted to in-frame clones and leaves out a portion. The sample has 60,000 to 85,000 clones; just over 90% are singletons. The unexposed donors gave CD4+ T cells in about 2011-2019, prior to COVID-19. The sequencing sample was made of naive CD4+ T cells from PBMCs. Subset of the sample: naive CD4+ T cells isolated by negative enrichment. The receptors were gathered from a human donor in good health.

This sequence joins TRBV9 and TRBJ2-5; 7 positions agree with TRBD1. The CDR3 contains 17 residues. Germline values: CDR1 SGDLS, CDR2 YYNGEE. V lost 0 bases, J lost 2 bases, and 10 bases stayed unmatched. The CDR3 spells CASSVAVAGGLQETQYF. As DNA, the CDR3 is TGTGCCAGCAGCGTAGCTGTAGCAGGGGGTTTACAAGAGACCCAGTACTTC. Variable domain in full (rest from reference TRBV9 and TRBJ2-5): DSGVTQTPKHLITATGQRVTLRCSPRSGDLSVYWYQQSLDQGLQFLIQYYNGEERAKGNILERFSAQQFPDLHSELNLSSLELGDSALYFCASSVAVAGGLQETQYFGPGTRLLVL.

The rearrangement links TRBV19 to TRBJ1-5; a weak D match, TRBD1 (6 bases). The CDR3 contains 15 residues. V lost 5 bases and J lost 3, with 14 bases in between. Germline values: CDR1 LNHDA, CDR2 SQIVND (reference sequence). CDR3 region: CASSLQGGTNQPQHF. In nucleotides, the CDR3 is TGTGCCAGTAGTTTACAGGGTGGAACCAATCAGCCCCAGCATTTT.

The chain recombines TRBV10-3 with TRBJ2-1, with 11 bases matching TRBD2. The CDR3 runs to 14 residues. J lost 6 bases, V lost 10 bases, and 8 bases had no gene match. Germline CDR1 and CDR2: ENHRY and SYGVKD. Here the CDR3 reads CATNSGGAINEQFF. CDR3 in DNA: TGTGCCACTAATAGCGGGGGGGCTATCAATGAGCAGTTCTTC.

The chain couples TRBV5-1 to TRBJ2-2; a weak D match, TRBD1 (6 bases). This CDR3 has 15 residues. V was cut by 4 bases and J by 7 bases, with 17 bases left in between. Germline CDR1 reads SGHRS; CDR2 reads YFSETQ. The DNA of the CDR3 is TGCGCCAGCAGCAAACATCAGGGGCAGGGCGGGGAGCTGTTTTTT. Translating it yields CASSKHQGQGGELFF.

The rearrangement joins TRBV11-2 to TRBJ1-1; 8 nucleotides align to TRBD1. Germline V gives CDR1 SGHAT, CDR2 FQNNGV. The CDR3 has 16 residues. V shed 1 base, J shed 7 bases, and the junction held 11 bases outside the gene matches. CDR3 nucleotides: TGTGCCAGCAGCTTAGTCCAGGGGGCGCAGGTTAATGAAGCTTTCTTT. It encodes CASSLVQGAQVNEAFF.

V is TRBV6-5 and J is TRBJ2-5; D may be TRBD1 (6 bases). CDR1 MNHEY and CDR2 SVGAGI come from the germline V gene. CDR3 size: 15 residues. V shed 6 bases and J shed 0 bases, with 14 bases lying between them. In nucleotides, the CDR3 is TGTGCCAGCAGACCGGGACAACCGTACCAAGAGACCCAGTACTTC. As protein: CASRPGQPYQETQYF.

This clone was observed a single time. The chain links TRBV6-1 to TRBJ2-7, with TRBD1 identical over 9 bases. Germline V gene sequence: CDR1 MNHNS, CDR2 SASEGT. The J segment lost 3 bases and the V segment lost 6 bases, leaving 6 bases of the junction unmatched. There are 14 residues in the CDR3. CDR3 region: CASRQGAGVYEQYF. CDR3 sequence (DNA): TGTGCCAGCAGACAGGGGGCAGGGGTCTACGAGCAGTACTTC.

This clone was picked up one time. The rearrangement links TRBV15 to TRBJ1-5; no clear D gene. The CDR3 length is 14 residues. Per the germline V gene, CDR1 is LNHNV and CDR2 is YYDKDF (reference sequence). Trimming cost V 3 bases and J 3 bases, with 9 bases left between them. The CDR3 protein is CATSSFGFNQPQHF. Here the CDR3 DNA reads TGTGCCACCAGCAGTTTTGGCTTCAATCAGCCCCAGCATTTT.

The chain is built from TRBV18 and TRBJ1-2; D possibly corresponds to TRBD1 (5 bases). CDR3 size: 14 residues. The V end was cut by 0 bases, the J end by 8 bases, with 13 bases between. Germline V gene lookup returns CDR1 KGHSH and CDR2 LQKENI. CDR3 in DNA: TGTGCCAGCTCACCACCGGGGGGGTTCGTCGGCTACACCTTC. Protein product: CASSPPGGFVGYTF.

This chain uses TRBV28 with TRBJ2-2; 10 bases align to TRBD1. J was trimmed by 5 bases and V by 1 base; bases with no gene match: 4. The CDR3 extends over 16 amino acids. The V gene's germline CDR1 is MDHEN and CDR2 SYDVKM. CDR3 sequence reads: CASSLFLGQGTGELFF. DNA for the CDR3: TGTGCCAGCAGTTTATTTCTGGGACAGGGGACCGGGGAGCTGTTTTTT.

This rearrangement joins TRBV28 to TRBJ1-2, with D hard to call. Germline V gives CDR1 MDHEN, CDR2 SYDVKM. CDR3 length: 14 amino acids. V was shortened by 1 base and J by 7 bases, with 13 bases between the two germline ends. The DNA of the CDR3 is TGTGCCAGCAGTTTATCCGCTTCCTTCGGTGGCTACACCTTC. Residues: CASSLSASFGGYTF.

This clone was picked up one time. The chain has TRBV2 and TRBJ2-3; tentatively, D is TRBD1 (5 bases). V was clipped by 2 bases and J by 2 bases, with 11 bases between them. CDR3 length: 15 residues. The germline V gene has CDR1 SNHLY and CDR2 FYNNEI. The CDR3 protein is CASSELVRDTDTQYF. CDR3 bases: TGTGCCAGCAGTGAATTGGTCAGGGACACAGATACGCAGTATTTT.

The rearrangement links TRBV18 to TRBJ1-4; 7 bases align to TRBD1. The germline gives CDR1 KGHSH, CDR2 LQKENI. The trim removed 2 bases at V and 4 bases at J, leaving 7 bases unmatched. The CDR3 has 16 amino acids. The CDR3 nucleotides are TGTGCCAGCTCACCAAAGCCGGGACAGCTTAATGAAAAACTGTTTTTT. Its translation: CASSPKPGQLNEKLFF.

V usage is TRBV28 and J usage is TRBJ1-2; the match to TRBD1 covers 10 bases. Germline V lookup: CDR1 MDHEN, CDR2 SYDVKM. Trimming at V came to 6 bases and at J to 2 bases, leaving 6 bases not matched to a gene. The CDR3 contains 15 residues. CDR3 DNA sequence: TGTGCCAGCAGGGATCGACAGGGGGCAAACTATGGCTACACCTTC. Its protein is CASRDRQGANYGYTF.

The gene calls are TRBV19 and TRBJ2-3; D possibly matches TRBD1 or TRBD2 (6 bases each). This CDR3 comprises 14 residues. The germline V and J ends were trimmed by 4 bases and 5 bases, with 13 bases remaining between them. Germline CDR1 LNHDA, CDR2 SQIVND (reference sequence). The CDR3 region is CASSSRGAGDTQYF. CDR3 DNA sequence: TGTGCCAGTAGTAGTAGGGGGGCGGGAGATACGCAGTATTTT.

This chain links TRBV25-1 with TRBJ1-2; 9 positions agree with TRBD1. Germline CDR1 and CDR2: MGHDK and SYGVNS. The CDR3 extends over 15 amino acids. After removal of 3 bases from V and 6 bases from J, the junction contained 8 bases not matched to a gene. DNA for the CDR3: TGTGCCAGCAGTGACTCCGGGACAGGGAGGGATGGCTACACCTTC. This codes for CASSDSGTGRDGYTF.

To note about this clone: This specimen includes other DNA sequences encoding the same CDR3. The gene calls are TRBV18 and TRBJ2-3; D gene ambiguous. V was trimmed by 0 bases and J by 0 bases, leaving 1 base between them. CDR1 and CDR2 (germline): KGHSH, LQKENI. The CDR3 runs 13 residues. CDR3 residues: CASSPPSTDTQYF. DNA for the CDR3: TGTGCCAGCTCACCACCGAGCACAGATACGCAGTATTTT. Full variable domain (outside the CDR3, taken from reference TRBV18 and TRBJ2-3): NAGVMQNPRHLVRRRGQEARLRCSPMKGHSHVYWYRQLPEEGLKFMVYLQKENIIDESGMPKERFSAEFPKEGPSILRIQQVVRGDSAAYFCASSPPSTDTQYFGPGTRLTVL.

This chain links TRBV7-2 with TRBJ2-1; 7 bases agree with TRBD2. CDR3 length: 17 amino acids. Trimming at V came to 4 bases and at J to 4 bases, leaving 13 bases not matched to a gene. The germline V gene encodes CDR1 SGHTA and CDR2 FQGNSA. This chain's CDR3 is CASSSLGVAGRYNEQFF. In DNA, the CDR3 is TGTGCCAGCAGCTCCCTGGGGGTAGCGGGTAGGTACAATGAGCAGTTCTTC.

CDR3 bases: TGTGCCAGCAGTTACTCGGTAGTTCAATCACCCCTCCACTTT. This encodes CASSYSVVQSPLHF. V is TRBV6-5 and J is TRBJ1-6; D is unresolved. Germline V lookup: CDR1 MNHEY, CDR2 SVGAGI. V shed 0 bases and J shed 10 bases, with 10 bases lying between them. This CDR3 spans 14 amino acids.

The rearrangement links TRBV10-3 to TRBJ2-3; D is unclear. The germline V gene has CDR1 ENHRY and CDR2 SYGVKD. The CDR3 consists of 15 residues. V was clipped by 2 bases and J by 1 base, with 10 bases between them. CDR3 bases: TGTGCCATCAGTGAGCCAAAGCGTGGCACAGATACGCAGTATTTT. Amino acid sequence: CAISEPKRGTDTQYF.

The J gene is TRBJ2-5, the V gene TRBV27; D unclear. The ends were cut back, 2 bases at V and 4 bases at J, with 8 bases in the middle. Germline V gene data show CDR1 as MNHEY and CDR2 as SMNVEV (reference sequence). The CDR3 contains 13 residues. The CDR3 here is CASSLLPRETQYF. The DNA of the CDR3 is TGTGCCAGCAGTTTACTCCCGCGAGAGACCCAGTACTTC.

In this sample, this clone turned up once. This chain uses TRBV28 with TRBJ2-1; 7 bases fit TRBD2. The CDR3 contains 15 residues. Germline values: CDR1 MDHEN, CDR2 SYDVKM. Trimming took 6 bases from V and 15 from J; bases not matched to a gene: 20. The CDR3 loop is CASSFGRDGSLNAFF. The CDR3 coding sequence is TGTGCCAGCAGCTTTGGGAGGGACGGGTCCTTGAACGCGTTCTTC.

CDR3 loop: CASSDDRTQPQHF. The CDR3 DNA is TGTGCCAGCAGCGACGACAGAACCCAGCCCCAGCATTTT. This chain joins TRBV5-4 and TRBJ1-5; the D gene is possibly TRBD1 (5 bases). The germline V gene encodes CDR1 SGHNT and CDR2 YYREEE (reference sequence). Trimming removed 4 bases from V and 7 bases from J, with 12 bases in between. The CDR3 loop spans 13 amino acids.

The chain employs TRBV18 and TRBJ2-7; tentative D call: TRBD2 (5 bases). Trimming shortened V by 2 bases and J by 6 bases, and 14 bases separated the two germline ends. This CDR3 comprises 14 residues. CDR1 is KGHSH and CDR2 is LQKENI in the germline V gene. The CDR3 nucleotides read TGTGCCAGCTCACCAATCGGAGGTGCCGCCGAGCAGTACTTC. The encoded protein is CASSPIGGAAEQYF.

This sequence joins TRBV24-1 and TRBJ2-1, with 8 bases fitting TRBD2. CDR3 length equals 15 residues. Germline V lookup: CDR1 KGHDR, CDR2 SFDVKD. V gave up 1 base and J gave up 8 bases; unmatched junction bases: 6. Written as DNA, the CDR3 is TGTGCCACCAGTGATTTTCGGGAGGGCGTGTATGAGCAGTTCTTC. This gives the protein CATSDFREGVYEQFF.